This T cell receptor (beta chain) is from a study of blood T cells in healthy people across ages. The authors isolated at least 6 million PBMCs per sample. Each sample yielded at least 6 micrograms of PBMC total RNA. The authors ran a second PCR of about 6 to 11 cycles using a sample-barcoded 5' primer and a J-beta primer mix. Via MiXCR, TCRdb re-called the 5' RACE reads, giving one row per CDR3 protein. The table shows under 1 million distinct CDR3 sequences, with around 42% occurring only once. Only a few counts were recorded for this clonotype. What it recognizes is unknown. Study results and limitations: Among long-lived donors, naive CD4+ cells were more numerous and diversity higher than in aged donors. A strong correlation was found between TCR beta diversity and the percentage of naive T cells.

The J segment lost 3 bases and the V segment lost 0 bases, leaving 11 bases of the junction unmatched. This CDR3 has 17 residues. Germline CDR1 and CDR2: DFQATT and SNEGSKA (reference sequence). V is TRBV20-1 and J is TRBJ2-7, with TRBD2 matching 10 bases. This clonotype was sampled from a man in his fifties or sixties in good health. Sample: blood. The CDR3 loop reads CSARDGQRGGIFYEQYF. Written as DNA, the CDR3 is TGCAGTGCTAGAGATGGTCAGCGGGGGGGCATTTTCTACGAGCAGTACTTC.